These 21 T cell receptor beta chains were all obtained from the same sample, sequenced in a study of blood T cell repertoires in COVID-19 (TCRdb year 2020). Library generation was performed with the immunoSEQ multiplex PCR assay. In TCRdb, the immuneACCESS table is reduced to in-frame sequences with V and J assigned. These tables do not hold every clone; where another copy was compared, an unresolved V gene accounts for under half, and the others remain unexplained. The sample records 100,000 to 150,000 clones, 84% of which are singletons. Of the sample, over 9% falls within the top ten clones. The sequenced sample consisted of peripheral blood. Every receptor here comes from a woman aged 60-75 years with acute or convalescent COVID-19.

The CDR3 DNA is TGTGCCAGCAGCTTAGGGGGGACAGGGGGCCCCCTTTATGGCTACACCTTC. It encodes CASSLGGTGGPLYGYTF. The V and J genes are TRBV7-2 and TRBJ1-2; 12 bases agree with TRBD1. The CDR3 consists of 17 residues. V was pared by 1 base and J by 5 bases, with 8 bases of the junction left unmatched. CDR1 SGHTA and CDR2 FQGNSA come from the germline V gene.

V and J are TRBV5-1 and TRBJ2-3, with D perhaps matching TRBD1 (5 bases). Germline V CDR1 and CDR2: SGHRS, YFSETQ. Trimming shortened V by 0 bases and J by 5 bases, and 10 bases separated the two germline ends. This CDR3 is built from 14 residues. The CDR3 nucleotides read TGCGCCAGCAGCTTGGCAGGGATTGAAGATACGCAGTATTTT. Translation gives CASSLAGIEDTQYF.

A word on this clone: Other DNA variants within this sample encode the same CDR3. The gene calls are TRBV18 and TRBJ1-1, with 7 bases matching TRBD1. Germline-derived CDR1 and CDR2 are KGHSH and LQKENI. This CDR3 comprises 13 residues. Trimming took 4 bases from V and 4 from J; bases not matched to a gene: 3. In DNA, the CDR3 is TGTGCCAGCTCACTGAACAGGGGCACTGAAGCTTTCTTT. Its protein product is CASSLNRGTEAFF.

This clone was seen only once. The chain uses TRBV19 and TRBJ2-3; 9 nucleotides align to TRBD1. Trimming took 5 bases from V and 0 from J; bases not matched to a gene: 12. Germline V gives CDR1 LNHDA, CDR2 SQIVND (reference sequence). CDR3 length equals 18 residues. The CDR3 protein is CASSHLRWDRASTDTQYF. The CDR3 DNA reads TGTGCCAGTAGTCATTTACGTTGGGACAGGGCTAGCACAGATACGCAGTATTTT.

The V and J genes are TRBV6-5 and TRBJ1-3; D may be TRBD1 (6 bases). The V end lost 4 bases, the J end lost 2 bases, and 6 bases lay between the germline ends. Germline V lookup: CDR1 MNHEY, CDR2 SVGAGI. The CDR3 loop spans 13 amino acids. CDR3 in amino acids: CASSSGAGNTIYF. The DNA for the CDR3 is TGTGCCAGCAGTTCAGGGGCTGGAAACACCATATATTTT.

The chain recombines TRBV7-9 with TRBJ2-1, with 10 bases aligning to TRBD2. J was trimmed by 8 bases and V by 4 bases; bases with no gene match: 8. There are 15 residues in the CDR3. Germline V gives CDR1 SEHNR, CDR2 FQNEAQ (reference sequence). CDR3 nucleotide sequence: TGTGCCAGCAGCTATAGCGGGGGGACTTCTGATGAGCAGTTCTTC. It codes for CASSYSGGTSDEQFF.

The DNA of the CDR3 is TGTGCCAGCAGGCCTGGACGGGGGGGAAGCTATGGCTACACCTTC. It encodes CASRPGRGGSYGYTF. V usage is TRBV6-5 and J usage is TRBJ1-2, with D possibly TRBD1 on 5 matching bases. The germline CDR1 and CDR2 sequences are MNHEY and SVGAGI. V dropped 6 bases and J dropped 4 bases, with 18 bases sitting between them. The CDR3 extends over 15 amino acids.

This chain connects TRBV27 to TRBJ1-2, with D hard to call. CDR1 and CDR2 (germline): MNHEY, SMNVEV (reference sequence). The CDR3 extends over 13 amino acids. V lost 6 bases and J 2 bases, leaving 10 bases between the germline ends. The CDR3 is CASRDFGNYGYTF. CDR3 DNA: TGTGCCAGCAGGGACTTCGGGAACTATGGCTACACCTTC.

The V call is TRBV18, the J call TRBJ1-1; D might be TRBD1 (6 bases). The CDR3 covers 14 residues. Germline CDR1 reads KGHSH; CDR2 reads LQKENI. Trimming stripped 2 bases from V and 5 bases from J, with 12 bases between. The CDR3 DNA reads as TGTGCCAGCTCACCAACAGGGTCGGGGACTGAAGCTTTCTTT. It encodes CASSPTGSGTEAFF. The full variable domain, its missing parts supplied by reference TRBV18 and TRBJ1-1, is NAGVMQNPRHLVRRRGQEARLRCSPMKGHSHVYWYRQLPEEGLKFMVYLQKENIIDESGMPKERFSAEFPKEGPSILRIQQVVRGDSAAYFCASSPTGSGTEAFFGQGTRLTVV.

The V call is TRBV11-2, the J call TRBJ1-2; D might be TRBD1 (6 bases). The CDR3 spans 15 residues. The germline V gene has CDR1 SGHAT and CDR2 FQNNGV. Trimming left V 8 bases short and J 0 bases short, with 16 bases between. CDR3 in amino acids: CASRGGASANYGYTF. CDR3 sequence (DNA): TGTGCCAGCCGCGGGGGGGCTTCAGCTAACTATGGCTACACCTTC.

V gene TRBV5-1 combines with J gene TRBJ2-3, with 14 bases that match TRBD2. V was pared by 4 bases and J by 5 bases, with 9 bases of the junction left unmatched. Germline-derived CDR1 and CDR2 are SGHRS and YFSETQ. The CDR3 is 17 amino acids. The CDR3 bases are TGCGCCAGCAGCCTGCCCGGGACTAGCGGGGGTAAAGATACGCAGTATTTT. Protein product: CASSLPGTSGGKDTQYF. The full variable domain, its missing parts supplied by reference TRBV5-1 and TRBJ2-3, is KAGVTQTPRYLIKTRGQQVTLSCSPISGHRSVSWYQQTPGQGLQFLFEYFSETQRNKGNFPGRFSGRQFSNSRSEMNVSTLELGDSALYLCASSLPGTSGGKDTQYFGPGTRLTVL.

The chain uses TRBV11-2 and TRBJ1-1, with TRBD1 matching over 9 bases. The V gene end was trimmed by 4 bases and the J gene end by 11 bases; junction bases not matched to a gene: 11. The CDR3 runs to 14 residues. CDR1 SGHAT and CDR2 FQNNGV come from the germline V gene. In DNA, the CDR3 is TGTGCCAGCAGCTACGAAGGGACAGGGCTTCTCGCTTTCTTT. Protein: CASSYEGTGLLAFF.

In nucleotides, the CDR3 is TGTGCCAGTAGTAATCAGGGACTAGGGCAGCCCCAGCATTTT. Translation gives CASSNQGLGQPQHF. The rearrangement uses TRBV19 and TRBJ1-5, with D maybe TRBD1 (5 bases). Trimming cost V 4 bases and J 7 bases, with 14 bases left between them. The length of the CDR3 is 14 residues. Germline V gene data show CDR1 as LNHDA and CDR2 as SQIVND (reference sequence). The variable domain in full, completed from reference TRBV19 and TRBJ1-5, reads DGGITQSPKYLFRKEGQNVTLSCEQNLNHDAMYWYRQDPGQGLRLIYYSQIVNDFQKGDIAEGYSVSREKKESFPLTVTSAQKNPTAFYLCASSNQGLGQPQHFGDGTRLSIL.

V usage is TRBV6-1 and J usage is TRBJ1-5; D remains ambiguous. The CDR3 runs 13 residues. The ends were cut back, 1 base at V and 6 bases at J, with 7 bases in the middle. Germline loops: CDR1 MNHNS, CDR2 SASEGT. The CDR3, as DNA: TGTGCCAGCAGTGAAGGATGGAGTCAGCCCCAGCATTTT. Its protein product is CASSEGWSQPQHF.

This clone was seen only once. The CDR3 sequence is CASTIQNSPLHF. Here the CDR3 DNA reads TGTGCCAGCACCATACAGAATTCACCCCTCCACTTT. V usage is TRBV12-3 or TRBV12-4 and J usage is TRBJ1-6; no definite D call. V was clipped by 7 bases and J by 7 bases, with 8 bases between them. The CDR3 contains 12 residues.

J is TRBJ1-1 and V is TRBV5-1, with 9 bases lining up with TRBD1. Losses at the gene ends were 0 bases for V and 7 bases for J; bases not matched to a gene: 4. This CDR3 region has 14 residues. CDR1 and CDR2 (germline): SGHRS, YFSETQ. The CDR3 loop reads CASSLDRGQGEAFF. CDR3 bases: TGCGCCAGCAGCTTGGACAGGGGGCAGGGTGAAGCTTTCTTT.

The CDR3 coding sequence is TGTGCCAGCAGCCAAGAGGCAGGGGGCGACCTCGGGGGCTACACCTTC. Protein product: CASSQEAGGDLGGYTF. The V and J genes are TRBV4-2 and TRBJ1-2; 8 nucleotides match TRBD1. There are 16 residues in the CDR3. CDR1 and CDR2 (germline): LGHNA, YNFKEQ. V shed 0 bases and J 8 bases; nucleotides not matched to a gene: 11.

The CDR3 nucleotides read TGTGCCAGCAGTTTGGCGGGACAGGATTACACCTTC. Translated, it gives CASSLAGQDYTF. The chain combines TRBV12-3 or TRBV12-4 with TRBJ1-2, with 8 nucleotides matching TRBD1. CDR3 size: 12 residues. J was trimmed by 11 bases and V by 3 bases; bases with no gene match: 5.

The chain recombines TRBV28 with TRBJ1-2; unclear D gene. Germline assignment: CDR1 MDHEN and CDR2 SYDVKM. The CDR3 is 12 amino acids. Trimming removed 1 base from V and 8 bases from J, with 8 bases in between. CDR3 protein: CASSLSTSGYTF. The CDR3 DNA sequence: TGTGCCAGCAGTTTATCGACAAGCGGCTACACCTTC.

This sequence joins TRBV19 and TRBJ2-5; D remains ambiguous. The CDR3 runs to 14 residues. Germline V gene lookup returns CDR1 LNHDA and CDR2 SQIVND (reference sequence). The V gene lost 1 base and the J gene lost 2 bases, with 8 bases spanning the gap. The CDR3 sequence is CASSIGGAQETQYF. The CDR3 DNA is TGTGCCAGTAGTATAGGAGGAGCTCAAGAGACCCAGTACTTC.

The chain combines TRBV7-6 with TRBJ1-1; 7 bases agree with TRBD1. Germline V gene data show CDR1 as SGHVS and CDR2 as FNYEAQ. This CDR3 region has 14 residues. V was clipped by 6 bases and J by 1 base; unmatched bases: 5. CDR3 amino acids: CASRPGQENTEAFF. The CDR3 region has the DNA TGTGCCAGCAGGCCTGGACAGGAGAACACTGAAGCTTTCTTT.